The present entry profiles one T cell receptor (beta chain) with its context. Its antigen is undetermined. The protocol attached unique molecular identifiers to individual cDNA molecules. TCRdb re-analysed the 5' RACE reads in MiXCR, keeping a single row per CDR3 protein. The table includes around 77,000 distinct CDR3 sequences, 10% to 15% detected once. The sample is drawn from a study of early T cells in non-severe SARS-CoV-2 infection. Study information: Sequencing input comprised bulk RNA from unsorted whole blood; chain pairing was not available. Overall study results and limits: Comparison of clonotypes with VDJdb favored anti-spike CD8 responses while missing private and CD4 specificities.

The V end lost 6 bases, the J end lost 7 bases, and 16 bases lay between the germline ends. This CDR3 is 14 amino acids long. Germline V gene data show CDR1 as ENHRY and CDR2 as SYGVKD. The sample here was whole blood, taken at baseline. This chain joins TRBV10-3 and TRBJ2-1; D might be TRBD2 (5 bases). This TCR came from an adult who was a healthcare worker with PCR-confirmed SARS-CoV-2 infection or an uninfected control (not recorded which). The donor label of this sample is uncertain. CDR3 residues: CAIRGGARGNEQFF. The CDR3 DNA reads as TGTGCCATCAGGGGCGGCGCCCGGGGTAATGAGCAGTTCTTC.